These T cell receptor beta chains were read from a single sample in a study of cytomegalovirus exposure and HLA in healthy donors. Method: immunoSEQ multiplex PCR; TCRdb's copy keeps in-frame clones and lacks some. The sample yields roughly 170,000 clones, 84% seen once. Sequencing was done on a sample of PBMCs. These receptors were obtained from a girl aged 2 to 9 in good health and CMV-seropositive. Both conserved end residues are part of each CDR3.

V	J	CDR3
TRBV11-1	TRBJ1-1	CASSSRDTQNTEAFF
TRBV30	TRBJ1-4	CAWSGKGHIGLIEKLFF
TRBV6-1	TRBJ1-1	CASSEAEQGLWNTEAFF
TRBV6-5	TRBJ1-2	CASSYSARVSGYTF
TRBV10-3	TRBJ2-2	CAISRTGNGELFF
TRBV4-1	TRBJ2-2	CASSQADWLGELFF
TRBV7-9	TRBJ2-1	CASSLGGGNEQFF
TRBV7-3	TRBJ2-3	CASSLTGLAGGFTDTQYF
TRBV9	TRBJ1-1	CASSARGRETEAFF
TRBV25-1	TRBJ1-2	CASSELGGNYGYTF
TRBV13	TRBJ2-2	CASSYDSGGPITGELFF
TRBV6-6	TRBJ2-3	CASSNRQVWGPDTQYF
TRBV5-1	TRBJ1-2	CASSQDSPNYGYTF
TRBV5-1	TRBJ1-1	CASSLAVGRNTEAFF
TRBV6-1	TRBJ2-7	CASSLYDF
TRBV20-1	TRBJ1-5	CSSTGTVFF
TRBV11-1	TRBJ2-2	CASSLGQGMRHTGELFF
TRBV5-1	TRBJ1-5	CASSSGTANQPQHF
TRBV29-1	TRBJ2-1	CSVEEPLLGRLNEQFF
TRBV28	TRBJ2-5	CASSSPDRYQETQYF
TRBV5-5	TRBJ1-1	CASSLVAANTEAFF
TRBV7-2	TRBJ2-7	CASSSDISYEQYF
TRBV6-4	TRBJ2-7	CARRLQRDLRGEAYEQYF